This entry lists 32 T cell receptor beta chains sequenced from one sample in a study of blood T cells in healthy people across ages. Next came a second PCR, run for about 6 to 12 cycles, which used a sample-barcoded 5' primer along with a J-beta primer mix. TCRdb re-called the 5' RACE reads through MiXCR, storing one row per CDR3 protein. The repertoire holds over 1,200,000 distinct CDR3 sequences, with roughly 64% as singletons. Sequenced material: blood. These receptors were obtained from a young man in good health.

V and J are TRBV27 and TRBJ1-1, with D unresolved. The CDR3 sequence is 11 residues long. CDR1 and CDR2 from the germline V gene are MNHEY and SMNVEV (reference sequence). V was cut by 6 bases and J by 10 bases, with 12 bases left in between. CDR3 in DNA: TGTGCCAGCAGCTCTGGATCGGGAGCTTTCTTT. Translated: CASSSGSGAFF.

The rearrangement joins TRBV27 to TRBJ1-2; D may be TRBD1 (6 bases). Trimming cost V 2 bases and J 7 bases, with 14 bases left between them. CDR1 and CDR2 (germline): MNHEY, SMNVEV (reference sequence). The CDR3 loop spans 14 amino acids. The DNA of the CDR3 is TGTGCCAGCAGTTTAGGAAAGGGGGGTGCTGGCTACACCTTC. Translating it yields CASSLGKGGAGYTF.

This chain joins TRBV10-2 and TRBJ2-7; weak D call: TRBD1 (5 bases). This CDR3 is built from 17 residues. With 5 bases removed from V and 2 bases from J, the gap between germline ends came to 22 bases. CDR1 is WSHSY, CDR2 SAAADI, per germline. In nucleotides, the CDR3 is TGCGCCAGCAGTCTGGACACATCGCGACGATCTACCTACGAGCAGTACTTC. This translates into CASSLDTSRRSTYEQYF.

This sequence joins TRBV6-1 and TRBJ2-7; 7 bases are a match to TRBD1. The germline V gene has CDR1 MNHNS and CDR2 SASEGT. This CDR3 comprises 14 residues. The trim removed 6 bases at V and 2 bases at J, leaving 7 bases unmatched. The CDR3 sequence is CASRGTETTYEQYF. CDR3 DNA: TGTGCCAGCAGGGGGACAGAAACCACCTACGAGCAGTACTTC.

This clonotype occurred a few times. The chain joins TRBV5-1 to TRBJ2-6; D is ambiguous. CDR3 length equals 14 residues. Trimming left V 5 bases short and J 1 base short, with 7 bases between. Looked up from germline, CDR1 is SGHRS and CDR2 is YFSETQ. The CDR3 loop reads CASSWGSGANVLTF. The CDR3 region has the DNA TGCGCCAGCAGTTGGGGTTCTGGGGCCAACGTCCTGACTTTC.

V is TRBV5-1 and J is TRBJ2-4; 11 positions match TRBD2. The better agreement between TRBJ2-7 and the DNA end casts doubt on the J call. This CDR3 has 18 amino acids. Germline loops: CDR1 SGHRS, CDR2 YFSETQ. The CDR3 nucleotides are TGCGCCAGCAGCTTGGCGGGGATAGCGGGAGGGCTTTCCTACGAGCAGTACTTC. It specifies CASSLAGIAGGLSYEQYF.

This clonotype has more than one count but fewer than ten. The rearrangement joins TRBV9 to TRBJ2-7, with unresolved D. From germline, CDR1 is SGDLS and CDR2 YYNGEE. V gave up 0 bases and J gave up 3 bases, with 13 bases separating them. The CDR3 runs 15 residues. CDR3 sequence (DNA): TGTGCCAGCAGCGTAGGCTCAGGTGGGGTCTACGAGCAGTACTTC. Translated: CASSVGSGGVYEQYF.

The chain employs TRBV25-1 and TRBJ2-5; TRBD2 aligns across 16 bases. V lost 4 bases to trimming and J lost 2 bases; unmatched junction nucleotides: 4. Germline CDR1 and CDR2: MGHDK and SYGVNS. CDR3 length: 17 residues. CDR3 loop: CASSAGTSGGDQETQYF. The CDR3 DNA reads as TGTGCCAGCAGTGCCGGGACTAGCGGGGGGGATCAAGAGACCCAGTACTTC.

V gene TRBV29-1 combines with J gene TRBJ2-5; D unresolved. This CDR3 contains 10 residues. The V and J ends lost 6 bases and 11 bases respectively, with 13 bases between them. The V gene's germline CDR1 is SQVTM and CDR2 ANQGSEA. The CDR3: CSVDFNEQYF. The CDR3, as DNA: TGCAGCGTAGATTTCAATGAGCAGTACTTC. Based on the CDR3 plus reference TRBV29-1 and TRBJ2-5, the full variable domain is SAVISQKPSRDICQRGTSLTIQCQVDSQVTMMFWYRQQPGQSLTLIATANQGSEATYESGFVIDKFPISRPNLTFSTLTVSNMSPEDSSIYLCSVDFNEQYFGPGTRLLVL.

The CDR3 region is CSAASTGNYGYTF. The CDR3 nucleotides read TGCAGTGCTGCTTCGACAGGGAACTATGGCTACACCTTC. This chain links TRBV20-1 with TRBJ1-2; 7 nucleotides agree with TRBD1. V lost 5 bases, J lost 2 bases, and 5 bases stayed unmatched. Germline values: CDR1 DFQATT, CDR2 SNEGSKA (reference sequence). This CDR3 contains 13 residues.

The V gene is TRBV29-1, the J gene TRBJ2-1; 8 bases map to TRBD2. The germline V gene encodes CDR1 SQVTM and CDR2 ANQGSEA. The trim removed 8 bases at V and 6 bases at J, leaving 9 bases unmatched. The CDR3 loop spans 13 amino acids. For the CDR3, the DNA is TGCAGCTCCCGTAGCGGGACGCTCAATGAGCAGTTCTTC. It specifies CSSRSGTLNEQFF.

This clonotype was counted a few times. The chain has TRBV11-2 and TRBJ2-5, with D perhaps matching TRBD2 (7 bases). Between the trimmed V and J ends, which lost 2 bases and 4 bases, there was a span of 17 bases. The CDR3 totals 16 residues. From germline, CDR1 is SGHAT and CDR2 FQNNGV. For the CDR3, the DNA is TGTGCCAGCAGCTTATCGGGCGGCGGGGGCAGAGAGACCCAGTACTTC. It yields the protein CASSLSGGGGRETQYF.

The rearrangement uses TRBV12-3 or TRBV12-4 and TRBJ1-5, with TRBD1 matching 7 bases. This CDR3 comprises 15 residues. Trimming cost V 1 base and J 3 bases; bases outside gene matches: 3. This CDR3 reads CASSLGGGNNQPQHF. The CDR3 region has the DNA TGTGCCAGCAGTTTAGGAGGGGGCAACAATCAGCCCCAGCATTTT.

This sequence joins TRBV4-1 and TRBJ2-1; 7 nucleotides align to TRBD2. V lost 1 base to trimming and J lost 8 bases; unmatched junction nucleotides: 26. The germline V gene has CDR1 MGHRA and CDR2 YSYEKL. This CDR3 region has 21 residues. DNA of the CDR3: TGCGCCAGCAGCCAAGTAGCCTCCCCCCGACTAGCCCTGGGGGTTAATGATGAGCAGTTCTTC. This codes for CASSQVASPRLALGVNDEQFF.

This clonotype was counted a few times. The rearrangement links TRBV5-5 to TRBJ1-2; D gene unclear. CDR3 length: 15 amino acids. The V and J ends lost 6 bases and 1 base respectively, with 16 bases between them. The germline V gene encodes CDR1 SGHKS and CDR2 YYEKEE (reference sequence). The CDR3 coding sequence is TGTGCCAGCACTCCGTCCTCGGGGTTTAACTATGGCTACACCTTC. It codes for CASTPSSGFNYGYTF.

The chain uses TRBV27 and TRBJ2-5, with D hard to call. The CDR3 runs to 8 residues. Per the germline V gene, CDR1 is MNHEY and CDR2 is SMNVEV (reference sequence). Between the trimmed V and J ends, which lost 7 bases and 12 bases, there was a span of 6 bases. The CDR3 spells CASKGEYF. In DNA form, the CDR3 reads TGTGCCAGCAAAGGCGAGTACTTC.

The rearrangement joins TRBV3-1 to TRBJ2-5; D is uncertain. The CDR3 is 16 amino acids. Looked up from germline, CDR1 is LGHDT and CDR2 is YNNKEL (reference sequence). Trimming removed 0 bases at V and 0 bases at J, with 11 bases between. The CDR3 is CASSQDTAVYQETQYF. DNA of the CDR3: TGTGCCAGCAGCCAAGATACGGCAGTGTACCAAGAGACCCAGTACTTC.

V usage is TRBV9 and J usage is TRBJ2-7; D ambiguous. Germline V gene lookup returns CDR1 SGDLS and CDR2 YYNGEE. CDR3 length equals 18 residues. The V and J ends lost 4 bases and 0 bases respectively, with 23 bases between them. The CDR3 reads CASSPSTGESANSYEQYF. For the CDR3, the DNA is TGTGCCAGCAGCCCCTCGACTGGGGAAAGCGCTAACTCCTACGAGCAGTACTTC.

J is TRBJ2-7 and V is TRBV2; 9 nucleotides agree with TRBD1. This CDR3 spans 15 amino acids. V was pared by 7 bases and J by 5 bases, with 12 bases of the junction left unmatched. Germline V CDR1 and CDR2: SNHLY, FYNNEI. CDR3 sequence: CASTSGTGRFNEQYF. The CDR3 nucleotides read TGTGCCAGCACATCCGGGACAGGGCGTTTTAACGAGCAGTACTTC.

In this sample, this clonotype turned up a few times. The chain combines TRBV4-1 with TRBJ2-3, with D hard to call. The CDR3 runs 14 residues. Germline CDR1 is MGHRA and CDR2 is YSYEKL. With 4 bases removed from V and 3 bases from J, the gap between germline ends came to 11 bases. The CDR3, as DNA: TGCGCCAGCAGCCCGCAACCCAGAACAGATACGCAGTATTTT. It is translated as CASSPQPRTDTQYF.

The gene calls are TRBV20-1 and TRBJ2-7; 10 nucleotides agree with TRBD1. Germline V gene sequence: CDR1 DFQATT, CDR2 SNEGSKA (reference sequence). The CDR3 totals 16 residues. V lost 2 bases, J lost 3 bases, and 10 bases stayed unmatched. The CDR3 protein is CSARPTGTGASYEQYF. CDR3 in DNA: TGCAGTGCTAGACCAACCGGGACAGGGGCCAGCTACGAGCAGTACTTC.

The chain is built from TRBV7-2 and TRBJ2-2; D remains ambiguous. The CDR3 contains 16 residues. Germline CDR1 and CDR2: SGHTA and FQGNSA. V was pared by 2 bases and J by 2 bases, with 12 bases between. In nucleotides, the CDR3 is TGTGCCAGCAGCTTAAATGCTCGCGGAAACACCGGGGAGCTGTTTTTT. This codes for CASSLNARGNTGELFF.

This chain connects TRBV4-2 to TRBJ2-1; TRBD2 agrees at 7 bases. CDR1 and CDR2 from the germline V gene are LGHNA and YNFKEQ. The CDR3 is 17 residues long. Losses at the gene ends were 0 bases for V and 6 bases for J; bases not matched to a gene: 11. DNA of the CDR3: TGTGCCAGCAGCCAAGATCCGCCGGGGGAGGGCCGCAATGAGCAGTTCTTC. Translating it yields CASSQDPPGEGRNEQFF.

This clonotype was observed a few times. Written as DNA, the CDR3 is TGTGCCAGCAGTCGGGAGAGCTCCTACAATGAGCAGTTCTTC. This translates into CASSRESSYNEQFF. The chain couples TRBV2 to TRBJ2-1, with a weak D call TRBD2 (6 bases). The CDR3 consists of 14 residues. Trimming took off 5 bases at V and 0 bases at J, with 8 bases between the two ends. The V gene's germline CDR1 is SNHLY and CDR2 FYNNEI.

The V and J genes are TRBV5-1 and TRBJ1-2, with 12 positions matching TRBD1. Losses at the gene ends were 0 bases for V and 8 bases for J; bases not matched to a gene: 17. This CDR3 has 19 residues. Germline loops: CDR1 SGHRS, CDR2 YFSETQ. CDR3 amino acids: CASSLGLGTGGAGMTGYTF. Written as DNA, the CDR3 is TGCGCCAGCAGCTTGGGCCTCGGGACAGGGGGCGCCGGTATGACCGGCTACACCTTC.

The chain combines TRBV29-1 with TRBJ2-7, with D unclear. Per germline, CDR1 SQVTM and CDR2 ANQGSEA. Trimming removed 7 bases from V and 1 base from J, with 8 bases in between. This CDR3 is built from 11 residues. The CDR3 sequence is CSDTASYEQYF. The DNA of the CDR3 is TGCAGCGATACAGCGTCCTACGAGCAGTACTTC.

V is TRBV20-1 and J is TRBJ2-4; D may be TRBD2 (6 bases). The J call may be mistaken, given a closer DNA end match to TRBJ2-7. This CDR3 comprises 15 residues. Germline V gene lookup returns CDR1 DFQATT and CDR2 SNEGSKA (reference sequence). The CDR3 DNA sequence: TGCAGTGCTAGAGAGGGGGAGGCGGGGCGATACGAGCAGTACTTC. Translation gives CSAREGEAGRYEQYF.

This clonotype showed up just a few times. The CDR3 bases are TGTGCCAGCAGGGGGGACAATACCCAGTACTTC. This gives the protein CASRGDNTQYF. The genes are TRBV27 and TRBJ2-5, with D possibly matching TRBD1 (6 bases). This CDR3 is built from 11 residues. Trimming stripped 6 bases from V and 8 bases from J, with 10 bases between. Germline assignment: CDR1 MNHEY and CDR2 SMNVEV (reference sequence).

The J gene is TRBJ2-7, the V gene TRBV5-1, with 9 bases fitting TRBD1. CDR1 is SGHRS, CDR2 YFSETQ, per germline. CDR3 length equals 14 residues. Losses at the gene ends were 9 bases for V and 5 bases for J; bases not matched to a gene: 12. In DNA form, the CDR3 reads TGCGCCACGACACCGGGACAGGGTCGGGACGAGCAGTACTTC. As protein: CATTPGQGRDEQYF.

This chain joins TRBV2 and TRBJ2-7; no clear D gene. This CDR3 is built from 13 residues. Germline CDR1 is SNHLY and CDR2 is FYNNEI. Trimming removed 3 bases from V and 4 bases from J, with 10 bases in between. DNA for the CDR3: TGTGCCAGCAGTGAGGTGACATCGTACGAGCAGTACTTC. This sequence encodes CASSEVTSYEQYF.

The V and J genes are TRBV4-1 and TRBJ2-3, with 8 bases matching TRBD2. The CDR3 covers 19 residues. Germline V gives CDR1 MGHRA, CDR2 YSYEKL. Trimming took 0 bases from V and 2 from J; bases not matched to a gene: 13. CDR3 loop: CASSQDSPNAGGTTDTQYF. In DNA, the CDR3 is TGCGCCAGCAGCCAAGACTCCCCGAATGCGGGGGGAACCACAGATACGCAGTATTTT.

This clonotype was picked up a small number of times. Germline is not matched at one junction end, which may reflect a read error. The gene calls are TRBV4-2 and TRBJ2-4, with D perhaps TRBD2 (6 bases). Germline assignment: CDR1 LGHNA and CDR2 YNFKEQ. The length of the CDR3 is 14 residues. The CDR3 reads CASGHRGSKNIQYF. CDR3 nucleotides: TGTGCCAGCGGCCACCGGGGGAGCAAAAACATTCAGTACTTC.